The 8 T cell receptor beta chains reported below all come from one sample, sequenced in a study of blood T cells in healthy people across ages (dated by TCRdb to between 2015 and 2016). The receptor library was made with 5' RACE. TCRdb names Illumina HiSeq 2500 as the instrument used. A second about 7 to 11 cycle PCR used a sample-barcoded 5' primer and a J-beta primer mix. In TCRdb, the public reads were trimmed at Q25 with fastp and aligned with MiXCR, with productive beta chains retained. Each CDR3 protein gets just one entry, which takes the most common genes and DNA from the rows behind it. The sample table holds 550,000 to 700,000 distinct CDR3 sequences, of which 27% were seen once. Jointly, the top ten make up roughly 20% of the sample. The sample comprised blood. These receptors came from a woman in her sixties or seventies in good health.

This clonotype has just a few counts. The genes are TRBV6-1 and TRBJ2-7; 7 positions agree with TRBD1. The CDR3 sequence is 15 residues long. CDR1 and CDR2 (germline): MNHNS, SASEGT. V trimming: 6 bases; J trimming: 3 bases; junction bases outside the gene matches: 11. Here the CDR3 DNA reads TGTGCCAGCAGCGAGGCCGGGACAGAATTCTACGAGCAGTACTTC. Translating it yields CASSEAGTEFYEQYF.

CDR3 DNA sequence: TGCAGCGTTCCCGGGACTAGCGTCGTATGGGAGCAGTTCTTC. Translated, it gives CSVPGTSVVWEQFF. This chain links TRBV29-1 with TRBJ2-1; 10 bases fit TRBD2. Germline CDR1 SQVTM, CDR2 ANQGSEA. The CDR3 totals 14 residues. The trim removed 5 bases at V and 10 bases at J, leaving 11 bases unmatched.

The chain recombines TRBV7-3 with TRBJ1-1, with a weak D call TRBD1 (5 bases). There are 14 residues in the CDR3. The V end lost 3 bases, the J end lost 4 bases, and 12 bases lay between the germline ends. CDR1 is SGHTA and CDR2 is FQGTGA in the germline V gene. The CDR3 DNA is TGTGCCAGCAGCTTCCAGGGTTTCGGCACTGAAGCTTTCTTT. This gives the protein CASSFQGFGTEAFF.

There are a few counts of this clonotype. The chain has TRBV3-1 and TRBJ1-2; 7 bases agree with TRBD1. V shed 4 bases and J 8 bases; nucleotides not matched to a gene: 10. CDR1 is LGHDT and CDR2 is YNNKEL in the germline V gene (reference sequence). The CDR3 consists of 14 residues. The chain's CDR3 is CASSPQGGYSGYTF. CDR3 sequence (DNA): TGTGCCAGCAGCCCCCAAGGGGGCTATAGCGGCTACACCTTC.

This clonotype was found a few times. This sequence joins TRBV6-5 and TRBJ2-2; D perhaps matches TRBD2 (6 bases). CDR3 length equals 15 residues. Per the germline V gene, CDR1 is MNHEY and CDR2 is SVGAGI. V gave up 7 bases and J gave up 5 bases, with 17 bases separating them. The CDR3 spells CASTRDPGRTGELFF. As DNA, the CDR3 is TGTGCCAGCACGCGGGACCCGGGGAGGACCGGGGAGCTGTTTTTT.

The sample holds a few counts of this clonotype. The chain links TRBV15 to TRBJ1-2, with 9 nucleotides matching TRBD1. Trimming cost V 3 bases and J 5 bases; bases outside gene matches: 7. The CDR3 covers 15 residues. CDR1 and CDR2 (germline): LNHNV, YYDKDF (reference sequence). CDR3: CATSRAGQGLYGYTF. The CDR3 DNA reads as TGTGCCACCAGCAGGGCGGGACAGGGATTATATGGCTACACCTTC. Together with reference TRBV15 and TRBJ1-2, the CDR3 gives the full variable domain: DAMVIQNPRYQVTQFGKPVTLSCSQTLNHNVMYWYQQKSSQAPKLLFHYYDKDFNNEADTPDNFQSRRPNTSFCFLDIRSPGLGDTAMYLCATSRAGQGLYGYTFGSGTRLTVV.

The chain recombines TRBV6-2 or TRBV6-3 with TRBJ2-2; possibly TRBD1 for D (5 bases). Germline V CDR1 and CDR2: MNHEY, SVGEGT. The CDR3 loop spans 15 amino acids. Between the trimmed V and J ends, which lost 4 bases and 4 bases, there was a span of 13 bases. The DNA for the CDR3 is TGTGCCAGCAGTTTCCGGGCAGGGCGCACCGGGGAGCTGTTTTTT. This codes for CASSFRAGRTGELFF.

This clonotype appeared a few times. V usage is TRBV4-3 and J usage is TRBJ1-5; D gene unclear. CDR1 and CDR2 (germline): LGHNA, YSLEER. V dropped 0 bases and J dropped 8 bases, with 8 bases sitting between them. The CDR3 covers 13 residues. Here the CDR3 DNA reads TGCGCCAGCAGCCAAGATGGTCAGAAGCCCCAGCATTTT. Translating gives CASSQDGQKPQHF.